A single sample is the source of the 6 T cell receptor beta chains below, sequenced in a study of early T cells in non-severe SARS-CoV-2 infection. TCRdb itself ran the 5' RACE reads through MiXCR, one entry per CDR3 protein. The sample has about 68,000 distinct CDR3 sequences, less than 15% seen once; the top ten hold approximately 1.7%. Sequencing was performed on whole blood. These receptors were taken from an adult who was a healthcare worker with PCR-confirmed SARS-CoV-2 infection or an uninfected control (not recorded which).

This clonotype has more than one count but fewer than ten. This chain links TRBV11-2 with TRBJ1-3; perhaps TRBD1 as D (5 bases). The CDR3 spans 13 residues. V was pared by 8 bases and J by 6 bases, with 14 bases between. Germline loops: CDR1 SGHAT, CDR2 FQNNGV. The CDR3 coding sequence is TGTGCCAGCCGCGGGACCGCTGAAAACACCATATATTTT. Encoded protein: CASRGTAENTIYF.

There are many counts of this clonotype. V gene TRBV7-2 combines with J gene TRBJ2-1, with 11 bases aligning to TRBD2. There are 17 residues in the CDR3. V lost 5 bases and J lost 0; bases outside the gene matches: 6. From germline, CDR1 is SGHTA and CDR2 FQGNSA. The DNA for the CDR3 is TGTGCCAGCAGCCCCGGGACTAGCGGCCGCTCCTACAATGAGCAGTTCTTC. Its translation is CASSPGTSGRSYNEQFF.

This clonotype was recorded at least ten times. The rearrangement joins TRBV14 to TRBJ1-3; D ambiguous. This CDR3 spans 15 amino acids. Germline V gene data show CDR1 as SGHDN and CDR2 as FVKESK. Trimming removed 1 base at V and 3 bases at J, with 10 bases between. The CDR3 loop is CASSQVGGLGNTIYF. The CDR3 DNA reads TGTGCCAGCAGCCAAGTGGGTGGACTTGGAAACACCATATATTTT.

The chain couples TRBV12-3 or TRBV12-4 to TRBJ2-1, with 13 bases fitting TRBD2. This CDR3 has 15 amino acids. Unmatched junction bases numbered 5, after V lost 3 bases and J lost 9 bases. DNA of the CDR3: TGTGCCAGCAGTTTCACTAGCGGGGGGGTCAGTGAGCAGTTCTTC. The encoded protein is CASSFTSGGVSEQFF.

The rearrangement joins TRBV5-1 to TRBJ2-1; the match to TRBD2 covers 9 bases. CDR1 SGHRS and CDR2 YFSETQ come from the germline V gene. The CDR3 extends over 14 amino acids. V shed 3 bases and J 7 bases; nucleotides not matched to a gene: 5. CDR3: CASSSIAGVNEQFF. The CDR3 DNA follows: TGCGCCAGCAGCTCGATAGCGGGGGTGAATGAGCAGTTCTTC.

The sample holds many counts of this clonotype. The CDR3 protein is CASSLGPETQYF. The CDR3 DNA follows: TGTGCCAGCAGCTTGGGTCCAGAGACCCAGTACTTC. The V gene is TRBV7-6, the J gene TRBJ2-5; D remains unclear. V shed 3 bases and J shed 4 bases, with 6 bases lying between them. The CDR3 runs to 12 residues. The germline CDR1 and CDR2 sequences are SGHVS and FNYEAQ.